This entry describes one TCR beta chain. Its specificity is unknown. Researchers ran the PCR with 60 Vbeta and 13 Jbeta primers. Libraries were prepared by immunoSEQ multiplex PCR; TCRdb keeps only in-frame clonotypes and omits some of them. The table has 65,000 to 85,000 clones, over 9.5% seen once. V lost 3 bases and J lost 1, with 10 bases in between. This CDR3 comprises 15 residues. Germline V gives CDR1 SGDLS, CDR2 YYNGEE. The sample belongs to a study of cytomegalovirus exposure and HLA in healthy donors. Overall study context: Genotyping of some 390 donors showed that about 79% belonged to the Caucasian-associated ancestry cluster.

Findings of the study overall: Analysis performed later showed TCR beta chains linked to HLA being more clonally expanded than equally common others.

The sample taken for sequencing was PBMCs. J is TRBJ2-2 and V is TRBV9; D is undetermined. The sequence was collected from a man aged 60-69 years in good health and CMV-seropositive. CDR3 sequence (DNA): TGTGCCAGCAGCGCCCCTCTCGGGAACACCGGGGAGCTGTTTTTT. Translating it yields CASSAPLGNTGELFF.